The clone carrying this T cell receptor (beta chain) was found many times. MiXCR, run by TCRdb on the 5' RACE reads, gives a single entry per CDR3 protein. Here the sample spans 50,000 to 60,000 distinct CDR3 sequences, around 5.4% being singletons. V was trimmed by 0 bases and J by 5 bases, leaving 8 bases between them. Looked up from germline, CDR1 is SGHDT and CDR2 is YYEEEE. The CDR3 runs to 13 residues. The entry originates in a study of T cells after yellow fever vaccination. At the level of the study: Fractions low in cell number were prepared with SMART-Seq v4 Ultra Low Input.

The study's findings and limits: At around 95% for CD4 and approximately 89% for CD8, most primary-vaccination clones showed up again after the booster. On day 0, almost all vaccine-responding clonotypes were undetectable in sorted memory subsets.

The chain combines TRBV5-6 with TRBJ2-5; D is unresolved. The TCR originated in a man between 18 and 29 years old who received the YFV17D yellow fever vaccine. The source was PBMCs, either bulk or a sorted T-cell subset (CD4+, CD8+, memory, or dextramer-sorted; not recorded which), collected on the day of the yellow fever booster vaccination. The CDR3 DNA is TGTGCCAGCAGCTTGGTGCTAGGGGAGACCCAGTACTTC. Amino acids: CASSLVLGETQYF.